The clone carrying this TCR beta chain has ten or more counts. The length of the CDR3 is 11 residues. Trimming took 4 bases from V and 5 from J, leaving 6 bases between them. Germline assignment: CDR1 MNHEY and CDR2 SMNVEV (reference sequence). 5'-RACE, quantitative and with molecular barcodes, yielded the TCR beta libraries. TCRdb itself ran the 5' RACE reads through MiXCR, one entry per CDR3 protein. The sample lists roughly 180,000 distinct CDR3 sequences, 10% to 15% occurring once. The data derive from a study of CD8 T cells in ankylosing spondylitis. This receptor was identified in a female donor with ankylosing spondylitis or in good health (not recorded which). The rearrangement joins TRBV27 to TRBJ2-7; D unclear. The sequenced material came from blood, either unsorted or a sorted T cell fraction (not recorded which). The CDR3 reads CASSSADEQYF. The CDR3 region has the DNA TGTGCCAGCAGTTCGGCGGACGAGCAGTACTTC.